A selection of T cell receptor beta chains follows, all from one sample in a study of blood T cell repertoires in COVID-19. Using immunoSEQ multiplex PCR, the repertoire was profiled, and TCRdb retains in-frame clones only, with some absent. The sample records about 97,000 clones, about 85% being singletons. Specimen: peripheral blood. These receptors all come from a woman in her 70s with active or convalescent COVID-19. Each CDR3 is given with its conserved first and last residue. A D gene is named only where the DNA matches it firmly. Some rows have no size entry. The others give once, few or many, or a class for an expanded clone.

j_call clone_size d_call v_call cdr3_aa cdr3_nt
TRBJ2-7 NA TRBD1 TRBV7-2 CASRTPGQGLDEQYF TGTGCCAGCAGGACTCCGGGACAGGGGCTTGACGAGCAGTACTTC
TRBJ2-7 NA TRBD2 TRBV7-2 CASSSSGTSITYEQYF TGTGCCAGCAGCTCTTCCGGGACTAGTATAACCTACGAGCAGTACTTC
TRBJ1-5 NA NA TRBV24-1 CATSDGGKGNQPQHF TGTGCCACCAGTGACGGGGGGAAGGGCAATCAGCCCCAGCATTTT
TRBJ2-3 once TRBD2 TRBV7-2 CASSLTLAGEGGTDTQYF TGTGCCAGCAGCTTAACCCTAGCGGGAGAGGGAGGCACAGATACGCAGTATTTT
TRBJ1-4 NA TRBD1 TRBV5-1 CASSRTGVGEKLFF TGCGCCAGCAGCAGGACAGGGGTGGGTGAAAAACTGTTTTTT
TRBJ2-2 few NA TRBV18 CASSQDGRNTGELFF TGTGCCAGCTCACAAGATGGCAGAAACACCGGGGAGCTGTTTTTT
TRBJ2-1 NA TRBD2 TRBV2 CASSGPSTSGEQFF TGTGCCAGCAGTGGCCCCTCGACTAGCGGGGAGCAGTTCTTC
TRBJ2-2 NA TRBD1 TRBV5-1 CASSGRQGNTGELFF TGCGCCAGCAGCGGACGACAGGGGAACACCGGGGAGCTGTTTTTT
TRBJ2-3 NA TRBD2 TRBV2 CAIGLAGALTDTQYF TGTGCCATCGGACTAGCGGGGGCCTTAACAGATACGCAGTATTTT
TRBJ2-3 NA TRBD2 TRBV5-1 CASSLSGPTDTQYF TGCGCCAGCAGCCTTAGCGGGCCTACAGATACGCAGTATTTT